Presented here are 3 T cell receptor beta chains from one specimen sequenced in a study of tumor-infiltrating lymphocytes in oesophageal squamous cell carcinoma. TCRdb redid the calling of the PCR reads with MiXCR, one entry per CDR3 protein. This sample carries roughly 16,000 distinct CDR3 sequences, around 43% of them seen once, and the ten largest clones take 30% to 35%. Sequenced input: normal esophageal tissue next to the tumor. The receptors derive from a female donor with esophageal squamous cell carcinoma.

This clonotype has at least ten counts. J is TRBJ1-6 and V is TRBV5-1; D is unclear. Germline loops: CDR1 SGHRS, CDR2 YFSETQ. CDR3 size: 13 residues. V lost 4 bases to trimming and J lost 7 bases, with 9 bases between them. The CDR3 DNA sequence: TGCGCCAGCAGCGACGGGGTAAATTCACCCCTCCACTTT. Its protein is CASSDGVNSPLHF.

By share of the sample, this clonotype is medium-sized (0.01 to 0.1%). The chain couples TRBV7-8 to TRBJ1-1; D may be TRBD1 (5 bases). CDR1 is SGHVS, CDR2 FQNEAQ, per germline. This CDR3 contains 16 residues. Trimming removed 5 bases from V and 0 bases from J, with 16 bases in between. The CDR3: CASSPRGGALNTEAFF. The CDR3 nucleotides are TGTGCCAGCAGCCCCCGGGGGGGAGCTTTGAACACTGAAGCTTTCTTT.

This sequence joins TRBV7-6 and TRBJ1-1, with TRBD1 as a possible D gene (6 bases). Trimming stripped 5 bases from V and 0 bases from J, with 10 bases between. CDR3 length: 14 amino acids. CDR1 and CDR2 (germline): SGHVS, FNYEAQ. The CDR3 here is CASSPGQLNTEAFF. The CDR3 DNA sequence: TGTGCCAGCAGCCCCGGACAGCTGAACACTGAAGCTTTCTTT.